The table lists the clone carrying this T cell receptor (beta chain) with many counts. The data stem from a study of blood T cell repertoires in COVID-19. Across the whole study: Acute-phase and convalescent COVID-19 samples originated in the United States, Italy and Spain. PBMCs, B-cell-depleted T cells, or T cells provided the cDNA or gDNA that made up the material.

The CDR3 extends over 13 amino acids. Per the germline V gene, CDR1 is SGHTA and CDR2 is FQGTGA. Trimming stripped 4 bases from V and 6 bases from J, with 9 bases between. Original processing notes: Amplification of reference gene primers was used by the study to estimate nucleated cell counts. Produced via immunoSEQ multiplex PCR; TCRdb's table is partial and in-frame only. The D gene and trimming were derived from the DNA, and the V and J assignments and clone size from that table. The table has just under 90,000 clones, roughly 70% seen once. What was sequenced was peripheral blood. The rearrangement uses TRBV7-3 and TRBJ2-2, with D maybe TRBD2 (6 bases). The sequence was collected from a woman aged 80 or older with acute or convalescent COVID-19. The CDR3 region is CASSSSGSGELFF. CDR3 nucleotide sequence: TGTGCCAGCAGCTCGAGCGGGTCCGGGGAGCTGTTTTTT.